These 6 T cell receptor beta chains share one sample of origin, sequenced in a study of cytomegalovirus exposure and HLA in healthy donors. Amplification used 60 Vbeta primers and 13 Jbeta primers. Assay: immunoSEQ multiplex PCR; the TCRdb copy retains only in-frame clones and omits some. The sample has approximately 79,000 clones; around 78% are singletons. Source material: PBMCs. The source of these receptors is a male donor in good health and CMV-seropositive.

The V gene is TRBV19, the J gene TRBJ1-5; D is uncertain. V shed 0 bases and J shed 3 bases, with 9 bases lying between them. The V gene's germline CDR1 is LNHDA and CDR2 SQIVND (reference sequence). This CDR3 comprises 15 residues. CDR3 coding DNA: TGTGCCAGTAGTATAGATTCGGGAGTCAATCAGCCCCAGCATTTT. Its protein is CASSIDSGVNQPQHF.

V and J are TRBV6-1 and TRBJ2-1, with D perhaps matching TRBD1 (6 bases). Germline V gives CDR1 MNHNS, CDR2 SASEGT. V was clipped by 7 bases and J by 6 bases, with 19 bases between them. The CDR3 length is 15 residues. The CDR3 nucleotides read TGTGCCAGCAAGGACAGCCTACTAGGCAGCAATGAGCAGTTCTTC. This gives the protein CASKDSLLGSNEQFF.

This chain links TRBV7-2 with TRBJ1-1; no reliable D call. The CDR3 is 13 residues long. In germline, CDR1 is SGHTA, CDR2 FQGNSA. V gave up 1 base and J gave up 1 base, with 4 bases separating them. DNA of the CDR3: TGTGCCAGCAGCTTAGAACAGAACACTGAAGCTTTCTTT. This gives the protein CASSLEQNTEAFF.

The chain has TRBV11-3 and TRBJ2-7; unclear D gene. V was pared by 2 bases and J by 7 bases, with 18 bases between. From germline, CDR1 is SGHNT and CDR2 YENEEA. The CDR3 loop spans 15 amino acids. CDR3 sequence reads: CASSLNGNFPGEQYF. CDR3 coding DNA: TGTGCCAGCAGCTTAAATGGAAACTTCCCCGGGGAGCAGTACTTC.

The chain is built from TRBV27 and TRBJ2-7, with 9 bases matching TRBD2. Germline CDR1 is MNHEY and CDR2 is SMNVEV (reference sequence). Trimming took 3 bases from V and 0 from J; bases not matched to a gene: 6. This CDR3 is built from 16 residues. Here the CDR3 DNA reads TGTGCCAGCAGTTTTCTAGCTAGCGGGATCTCCTACGAGCAGTACTTC. Its translation: CASSFLASGISYEQYF.

This rearrangement joins TRBV5-4 to TRBJ2-5; D gene ambiguous. CDR1 is SGHNT and CDR2 is YYREEE in the germline V gene (reference sequence). Trimming removed 6 bases at V and 2 bases at J, with 11 bases between. The CDR3 spans 13 residues. The CDR3 loop is CASTFARQETQYF. CDR3 nucleotides: TGTGCCAGCACCTTTGCCCGGCAAGAGACCCAGTACTTC.